A single sample is the source of the 22 T cell receptor beta chains below, sequenced in a study of shared clonotypes between healthy human individuals. Measured with immunoSEQ multiplex PCR; TCRdb has only the in-frame clones, and not every one. The table includes some 2 million clones, 95% detected once. The sequencing input was naive CD4+ T cells sorted from blood. Subset indicated: CD45RA+ positively selected. The origin of the receptors is a man aged 18 to 29 in good health.

V gene TRBV19 combines with J gene TRBJ1-5; possibly TRBD1 for D (6 bases). Trimming shortened V by 6 bases and J by 0 bases, and 12 bases separated the two germline ends. CDR1 and CDR2 from the germline V gene are LNHDA and SQIVND (reference sequence). CDR3 size: 15 residues. CDR3 DNA sequence: TGTGCCAGTAGACCGACAGGAATTAGCAATCAGCCCCAGCATTTT. This codes for CASRPTGISNQPQHF.

The rearrangement joins TRBV10-2 to TRBJ2-7; 9 nucleotides line up with TRBD1. This CDR3 has 14 amino acids. V was clipped by 5 bases and J by 2 bases; unmatched bases: 4. Germline loops: CDR1 WSHSY, CDR2 SAAADI. The CDR3 spells CASSPWTGAYEQYF. CDR3 sequence (DNA): TGCGCCAGCAGTCCCTGGACAGGGGCCTACGAGCAGTACTTC.

The chain combines TRBV9 with TRBJ2-7; 10 bases align to TRBD2. V dropped 3 bases and J dropped 3; count of bases not matched to a gene: 3. This CDR3 spans 14 amino acids. Germline V gives CDR1 SGDLS, CDR2 YYNGEE. The CDR3 region is CASSASSGGYEQYF. The CDR3 DNA reads TGTGCCAGCAGCGCCTCTAGCGGGGGCTACGAGCAGTACTTC.

This rearrangement joins TRBV30 to TRBJ2-7; possible D gene TRBD2, 8 bases. CDR1 and CDR2 from the germline V gene are GTSNPN and SVGIG (reference sequence). The CDR3 is made up of 19 amino acids. Trimming removed 0 bases from V and 7 bases from J, with 31 bases in between. This CDR3 is CAWSVERGTAGTRAGEQYF. The CDR3 DNA is TGTGCCTGGAGTGTAGAGAGGGGGACAGCCGGGACTAGGGCGGGAGAGCAGTACTTC. Based on the CDR3 plus reference TRBV30 and TRBJ2-7, the full variable domain is SQTIHQWPATLVQPVGSPLSLECTVEGTSNPNLYWYRQAAGRGLQLLFYSVGIGQISSEVPQNLSASRPQDRQFILSSKKLLLSDSGFYLCAWSVERGTAGTRAGEQYFGPGTRLTVT.

V is TRBV9 and J is TRBJ2-7; D not resolved. The CDR3 totals 14 residues. Per the germline V gene, CDR1 is SGDLS and CDR2 is YYNGEE. The V and J ends lost 0 bases and 2 bases respectively, with 9 bases between them. CDR3 amino acids: CASSVDSLPYEQYF. The CDR3 region has the DNA TGTGCCAGCAGCGTAGACTCCCTACCCTACGAGCAGTACTTC.

The chain uses TRBV6-1 and TRBJ1-6; a weak D match, TRBD1 (5 bases). CDR3 length equals 14 residues. V lost 0 bases, J lost 13 bases, and 13 bases lay in between. Germline V lookup: CDR1 MNHNS, CDR2 SASEGT. CDR3 nucleotide sequence: TGTGCCAGCAGTGAAGCCTCTAGTGGGGCCCCCCTCCACTTT. It yields the protein CASSEASSGAPLHF.

This chain links TRBV2 with TRBJ2-3; a possible D gene is TRBD1 (6 bases). V dropped 8 bases and J dropped 1 base, with 22 bases sitting between them. The CDR3 runs 17 residues. Germline CDR1 reads SNHLY; CDR2 reads FYNNEI. The CDR3 loop reads CASPLDLQGKGTDTQYF. In DNA, the CDR3 is TGTGCCAGCCCTCTAGACCTTCAGGGGAAGGGCACAGATACGCAGTATTTT.

The chain carries TRBV6-1 and TRBJ1-5, with TRBD1 matching over 10 bases. The trim removed 8 bases at V and 6 bases at J, leaving 7 bases unmatched. This CDR3 has 14 amino acids. The V gene's germline CDR1 is MNHNS and CDR2 SASEGT. Here the CDR3 reads CASCGQGGGQPQHF. CDR3 sequence (DNA): TGTGCCAGCTGTGGACAGGGGGGTGGTCAGCCCCAGCATTTT.

This clone was found once. A read error may account for a junction end that differs from germline. The gene calls are TRBV7-7 and TRBJ2-7; D remains ambiguous. This CDR3 is 13 amino acids long. Germline V gives CDR1 SSHAT, CDR2 FNYEAQ (reference sequence). In DNA, the CDR3 is TGTGCTAGCAGCTACACCGACGGCTACGAGCAGTACTTC. This encodes CASSYTDGYEQYF. Combining the CDR3 with reference TRBV7-7 and TRBJ2-7 gives the whole variable domain GAGVSQSPRYKVTKRGQDVTLRCDPISSHATLYWYQQALGQGPEFLTYFNYEAQPDKSGLPSDRFSAERPEGSISTLTIQRTEQRDSAMYRCASSYTDGYEQYFGPGTRLTVT.

The rearrangement joins TRBV5-6 to TRBJ1-6, with D unclear. CDR1 and CDR2 (germline): SGHDT, YYEEEE. The CDR3 is made up of 13 amino acids. Deletions cut 4 bases from V and 10 bases from J, with 12 bases between. The CDR3 nucleotides read TGTGCCAGCAGCCTGGGTGTGGACTCACCCCTCCACTTT. It codes for CASSLGVDSPLHF. The entire variable domain, with the rest obtained from reference TRBV5-6 and TRBJ1-6, is as follows: DAGVTQSPTHLIKTRGQQVTLRCSPKSGHDTVSWYQQALGQGPQFIFQYYEEEERQRGNFPDRFSGHQFPNYSSELNVNALLLGDSALYLCASSLGVDSPLHFGNGTRLTVT.

The chain carries TRBV10-3 and TRBJ2-2, with a tentative D call TRBD1 (6 bases). Germline lookup yields CDR1 ENHRY and CDR2 SYGVKD. The CDR3 loop spans 18 amino acids. Trimming took off 6 bases at V and 4 bases at J, with 24 bases between the two ends. The CDR3 reads CAIRASSSTGFSTGELFF. CDR3 DNA: TGTGCCATCAGGGCATCGAGTTCAACAGGGTTCAGCACCGGGGAGCTGTTTTTT.

This clone was seen a single time. Other DNA sequences in the sample encode the same CDR3. In DNA, the CDR3 is TGTGCCAGCAGCTTAAGGACTAGCGGGAGCTCCTACAATGAGCAGTTCTTC. Protein: CASSLRTSGSSYNEQFF. The chain combines TRBV7-2 with TRBJ2-1; 13 positions agree with TRBD2. V dropped 2 bases and J dropped 0; count of bases not matched to a gene: 1. Germline-derived CDR1 and CDR2 are SGHTA and FQGNSA. The CDR3 sequence is 17 residues long.

V and J are TRBV6-1 and TRBJ1-5; D is perhaps TRBD1 (6 bases). The V end was cut by 6 bases, the J end by 9 bases, with 15 bases between. CDR1 is MNHNS, CDR2 SASEGT, per germline. The CDR3 consists of 13 residues. As DNA, the CDR3 is TGTGCCAGCAGACAACAGGGAATAGGGCCCCAGCATTTT. It translates to CASRQQGIGPQHF.

J is TRBJ2-7 and V is TRBV7-8, with 10 bases that match TRBD2. V lost 5 bases and J lost 4; bases outside the gene matches: 5. Germline V CDR1 and CDR2: SGHVS, FQNEAQ. This CDR3 is built from 14 residues. Here the CDR3 reads CASSVTSGAYEQYF. The DNA of the CDR3 is TGTGCCAGCAGCGTCACTAGCGGGGCTTACGAGCAGTACTTC. Full variable domain (missing parts from reference TRBV7-8 and TRBJ2-7): GAGVSQSPRYKVAKRGQDVALRCDPISGHVSLFWYQQALGQGPEFLTYFQNEAQLDKSGLPSDRFFAERPEGSVSTLKIQRTQQEDSAVYLCASSVTSGAYEQYFGPGTRLTVT.

The chain employs TRBV30 and TRBJ1-1; D not certain. CDR3 length equals 12 residues. The germline V gene has CDR1 GTSNPN and CDR2 SVGIG (reference sequence). The ends were cut back, 3 bases at V and 3 bases at J, with 8 bases in the middle. The CDR3 coding sequence is TGTGCCTGGAGACCGGCGGACACTGAAGCTTTCTTT. This translates into CAWRPADTEAFF.

The chain combines TRBV5-1 with TRBJ2-7; TRBD1 matches 8 bases. CDR3 length equals 15 residues. The germline V gene has CDR1 SGHRS and CDR2 YFSETQ. With 0 bases clipped from V and 3 bases from J, the junction kept 5 bases outside the gene matches. CDR3 amino acids: CASSLGHGQGYEQYF. CDR3 coding DNA: TGCGCCAGCAGCTTGGGACACGGACAGGGCTACGAGCAGTACTTC.

CDR3 residues: CASSTYRGHFQETQYF. The CDR3 region has the DNA TGTGCCAGCAGCACTTACAGGGGGCATTTTCAAGAGACCCAGTACTTC. The V and J genes are TRBV7-2 and TRBJ2-5; 9 nucleotides line up with TRBD1. V gave up 5 bases and J gave up 2 bases; unmatched junction bases: 9. From germline, CDR1 is SGHTA and CDR2 FQGNSA. The CDR3 covers 16 residues. Combining the CDR3 with reference TRBV7-2 and TRBJ2-5 gives the whole variable domain GAGVSQSPSNKVTEKGKDVELRCDPISGHTALYWYRQSLGQGLEFLIYFQGNSAPDKSGLPSDRFSAERTGGSVSTLTIQRTQQEDSAVYLCASSTYRGHFQETQYFGPGTRLLVL.

This clone was recorded a few times. The rearrangement joins TRBV7-9 to TRBJ1-6, with TRBD1 identical over 8 bases. The length of the CDR3 is 13 residues. Germline lookup yields CDR1 SEHNR and CDR2 FQNEAQ (reference sequence). Unmatched junction bases numbered 6, after V lost 10 bases and J lost 7 bases. The CDR3 nucleotides read TGTGCCACCGGACAGGGTGGAAATTCACCCCTCCACTTT. As protein: CATGQGGNSPLHF. The full variable domain, in which reference TRBV7-9 and TRBJ1-6 provide the parts outside the CDR3, is DTGVSQNPRHKITKRGQNVTFRCDPISEHNRLYWYRQTLGQGPEFLTYFQNEAQLEKSRLLSDRFSAERPKGSFSTLEIQRTEQGDSAMYLCATGQGGNSPLHFGNGTRLTVT.

The chain employs TRBV10-3 and TRBJ1-1; 12 bases map to TRBD1. The CDR3 covers 16 residues. The junction had 10 bases not matched to a gene; V was cut back by 4 bases and J by 7 bases. Germline V CDR1 and CDR2: ENHRY, SYGVKD. The chain's CDR3 is CAISGTGTGGAGEAFF. CDR3 DNA: TGTGCCATCAGTGGAACCGGGACAGGGGGCGCGGGTGAAGCTTTCTTT.

A remark on this clone: Other DNA variants within this sample encode the same CDR3. The V gene is TRBV7-2, the J gene TRBJ2-1; no definite D call. From germline, CDR1 is SGHTA and CDR2 FQGNSA. The CDR3 consists of 15 residues. Trimming stripped 2 bases from V and 2 bases from J, with 10 bases between. The chain's CDR3 is CASSLSGGTYNEQFF. Here the CDR3 DNA reads TGTGCCAGCAGCTTATCAGGTGGGACCTACAATGAGCAGTTCTTC.

The V call is TRBV28, the J call TRBJ1-1, with TRBD1 matching 7 bases. In germline, CDR1 is MDHEN, CDR2 SYDVKM. This CDR3 has 11 amino acids. Germline trimming cut 7 bases from V and 11 bases from J; bases unmatched to any gene: 7. The CDR3 nucleotides are TGTGCCAGCACCTACAGGGGCAGGGCTTTCTTT. Its protein is CASTYRGRAFF.

The chain has TRBV19 and TRBJ1-2, with D unclear. The CDR3 has 14 amino acids. V was clipped by 6 bases and J by 0 bases, with 11 bases between them. CDR1 is LNHDA and CDR2 is SQIVND in the germline V gene (reference sequence). CDR3 sequence reads: CASRRHYPNYGYTF. Here the CDR3 DNA reads TGTGCCAGTAGAAGACACTATCCTAACTATGGCTACACCTTC. Full variable domain (remainder filled in from reference TRBV19 and TRBJ1-2): DGGITQSPKYLFRKEGQNVTLSCEQNLNHDAMYWYRQDPGQGLRLIYYSQIVNDFQKGDIAEGYSVSREKKESFPLTVTSAQKNPTAFYLCASRRHYPNYGYTFGSGTRLTVV.